A single T cell receptor (beta chain) is shown here with its context. The target of this receptor is not known. The gene nomenclature and germline references here are murine. The sequenced fragment ends 4 residues before the CDR3 boundary, so the rest is inferred from the germline J gene. The sample belongs to a study of CD8+ T cells in alopecia areata (dated by TCRdb to 2016 to 2019). For the wider study: Skin from C3H/HeJ donors with spontaneous alopecia (roughly 6-12 months old) was grafted onto female C3H/HeJ recipients that were roughly 6-11 weeks old. High-throughput TCRbeta sequencing was used to examine T cell clonal expansion in alopecia areata in both the C3H/HeJ mouse model and human patients. Scalp tissue and sorted CD4+ and CD8+ peripheral blood T cells from patchy and totalis/universalis alopecia areata patients and from healthy controls were covered by human TCRbeta sequencing. Scalp clonality was compared among normal scalp (n=4), patchy alopecia areata scalp (n=8), and alopecia totalis/universalis scalp (n=8). RNA came from the PAXgene miRNA kit for fixed scalp, the miRNeasy kit for PBMCs, and the RNeasy kit for mouse skin. TCRbeta CDR3 regions were amplified by immunoSEQ multiplex PCR with 35 Vbeta forward and 13 Jbeta reverse primers.

From the germline V gene, CDR1 is NNHDY and CDR2 is SYVADS. Clipping removes 0 bases from V and 4 bases from J, with 1 as the unmatched junction base count. Including the terminal cysteine and phenylalanine, the CDR3 comprises 14 residues. The DNA covers only part of the CDR3, 30 bases in frame from base 1. Broad study findings and their caveats: Shared TCR sequences between patients were less evident than in mice, which may be partly attributable to HLA diversity in the patient population. Higher clonality and more expanded CD8+ clones were observed in lesional scalp than in normal scalp, particularly in alopecia totalis/universalis, a finding suggestive of antigenic drive. Unlike mouse skin, where gammadelta T cells dominate, normal human skin contains resident alphabeta T cells that get sequenced too, which complicates analysis of the scalp TCR repertoire.

The library was produced with the immunoSEQ multiplex PCR assay. For TCR sequencing, RNA was extracted from every sample and reverse transcribed into cDNA to serve as template. SuperScript III was used to make first-strand cDNA, primed with a 2:1 mix of oligo-dT and random hexamers. Amplification bias was assessed with a synthetic immune receptor repertoire, and residual bias was removed computationally. Libraries were sequenced on Illumina HiSeq with 60 bp reads covering the CDR3, read from J toward V. The study's own analysis went as follows. Raw reads were preprocessed for error removal, and CDR3 was defined according to IMGT conventions as running from the conserved cysteine to phenylalanine. Clonality was computed as 1 minus the Shannon entropy, with the entropy normalized by log2 of the number of productive unique TCRs. Whether scalp clones were CD4 or CD8 was inferred by matching scalp TCRbeta sequences against CD4 and CD8 repertoires sorted from blood. TCRdb carries this immuneACCESS record with in-frame sequences only. Its versions omit some clonotypes, under half of them owing to an unresolved V gene in the studies checked, with the rest unexplained. That table furnishes V, J and clone size, whereas the DNA furnished D and trimming. The table for this sample lists 270,000 or so clones, none of them counted only once. Of the sample, more than 0.95% is held by the ten largest clones.

Cells from pooled mouse cutaneous lymph nodes were stained for CD4, CD8alpha, NKG2D, NKG2ACE and other markers and then sorted on a BD Influx. This clonotype was obtained from a C3H/HeJ mouse with alopecia areata. This strain of mice has MHC haplotype H2-k. Sequencing input: CD4+ T cells sorted from a lymph node. This chain is built from TRBV13-3 and TRBJ2-1, with 7 bases matching TRBD2. The CDR3 in this case is CASSDAGGYAEQFF. CDR3 DNA, as far as it was read: TGTGCCAGCAGTGATGCGGGGGGGTATGCT.